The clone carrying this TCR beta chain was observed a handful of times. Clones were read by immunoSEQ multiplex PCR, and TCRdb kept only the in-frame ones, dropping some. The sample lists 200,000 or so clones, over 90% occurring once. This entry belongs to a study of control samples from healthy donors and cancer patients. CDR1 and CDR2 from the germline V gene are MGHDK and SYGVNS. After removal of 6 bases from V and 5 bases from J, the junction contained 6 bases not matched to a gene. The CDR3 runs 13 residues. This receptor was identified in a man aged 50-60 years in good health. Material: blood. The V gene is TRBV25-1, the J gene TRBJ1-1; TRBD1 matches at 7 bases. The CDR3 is CASRLSGGTEAFF. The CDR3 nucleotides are TGTGCCAGCAGATTATCAGGGGGAACTGAAGCTTTCTTT.